This TCR beta chain was sequenced for a study of identical twins. Study findings and constraints: There was more out-of-frame TCR alpha sharing in monozygotic twins than models estimated.

This CDR3 comprises 19 residues. V shed 3 bases, J shed 7 bases, and the junction held 13 bases outside the gene matches. Via MiXCR, TCRdb re-called the 5' RACE reads, giving one row per CDR3 protein. Of about 530,000 distinct CDR3 sequences in the sample, 20% to 25% were seen once. Remarks on this clonotype: Its specificity is not known.

These records were also assigned to another study, of yellow fever vaccine responses in identical twins. This second study says: Twins reportedly had a vaccine T cell response that seemed partly convergent, partly personalized.

The V and J genes are TRBV12-3 or TRBV12-4 and TRBJ2-1; 15 positions agree with TRBD2. The clonotype originates from a woman aged 18 to 35 in good health. The specimen sequenced was CD4+ T cells sorted from blood. This CDR3 is CASSFGLRRTSGRGNEQFF. The CDR3 DNA sequence: TGTGCCAGCAGTTTCGGCTTGCGTCGGACTAGCGGGAGGGGAAATGAGCAGTTCTTC.